This TCR beta chain was sequenced in a study of OX40 agonist ivuxolimab in advanced cancers. Study findings and constraints: A proportion of nonresponders additionally exhibited low normalized T-cell clonal expansion. Researchers did not determine the expanded peripheral T cells' antigen specificity.

Germline loops: CDR1 SGHRS, CDR2 YFSETQ. The CDR3 consists of 14 residues. The V and J ends lost 4 bases and 3 bases respectively, with 14 bases between them. Collection of blood occurred at baseline, at cycle 4 day 1, and at cycle 7 day 1. Data came from immunoSEQ multiplex PCR; TCRdb stores just in-frame clones and leaves some out. The sample includes 60,000 to 70,000 clones, approximately 92% of them seen just once. Details on this clone: What it binds is not known.

The chain carries TRBV5-1 and TRBJ2-7, with D perhaps TRBD1 or TRBD2 (5 bases each). The sequencing used CD4+ or CD8+ T cells sorted from blood, collected in a trial of the OX40 agonist ivuxolimab. The TCR originated in an adult with an advanced solid tumor such as melanoma, head and neck, liver or kidney cancer. CDR3 protein: CASSLGTGNYEQYF. The DNA of the CDR3 is TGCGCCAGCAGCCTTGGGACGGGGAACTACGAGCAGTACTTC.